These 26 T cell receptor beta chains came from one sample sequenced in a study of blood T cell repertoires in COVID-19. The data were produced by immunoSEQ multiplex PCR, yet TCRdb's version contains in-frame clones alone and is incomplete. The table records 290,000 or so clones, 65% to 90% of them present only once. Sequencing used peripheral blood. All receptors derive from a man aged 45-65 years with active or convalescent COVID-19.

CDR3 region: CASRGQQQETQYF. The DNA of the CDR3 is TGCGCCAGCAGAGGACAGCAGCAAGAGACCCAGTACTTC. V gene TRBV5-1 combines with J gene TRBJ2-5; the D gene is possibly TRBD1 (6 bases). Deletions cut 5 bases from V and 2 bases from J, with 10 bases between. This CDR3 is 13 amino acids long. Germline lookup yields CDR1 SGHRS and CDR2 YFSETQ.

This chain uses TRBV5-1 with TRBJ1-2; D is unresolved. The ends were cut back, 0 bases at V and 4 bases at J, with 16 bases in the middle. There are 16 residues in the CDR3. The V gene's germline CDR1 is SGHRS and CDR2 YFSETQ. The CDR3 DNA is TGCGCCAGCAGCTTGGTGGGCTCGCAGAAAAGCTATGGCTACACCTTC. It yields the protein CASSLVGSQKSYGYTF. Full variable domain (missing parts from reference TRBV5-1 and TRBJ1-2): KAGVTQTPRYLIKTRGQQVTLSCSPISGHRSVSWYQQTPGQGLQFLFEYFSETQRNKGNFPGRFSGRQFSNSRSEMNVSTLELGDSALYLCASSLVGSQKSYGYTFGSGTRLTVV.

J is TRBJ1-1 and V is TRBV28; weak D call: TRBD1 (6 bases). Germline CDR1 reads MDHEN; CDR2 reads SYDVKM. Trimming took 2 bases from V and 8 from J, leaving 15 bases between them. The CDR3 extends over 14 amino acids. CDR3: CASSLPTGQREAFF. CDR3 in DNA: TGTGCCAGCAGTTTACCGACAGGCCAAAGGGAAGCTTTCTTT.

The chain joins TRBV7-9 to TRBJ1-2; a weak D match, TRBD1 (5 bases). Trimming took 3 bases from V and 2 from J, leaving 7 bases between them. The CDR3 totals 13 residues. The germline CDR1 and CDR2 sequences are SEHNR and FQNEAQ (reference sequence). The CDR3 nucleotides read TGTGCCAGCAGCTTGGGGGGAAACTATGGCTACACCTTC. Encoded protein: CASSLGGNYGYTF.

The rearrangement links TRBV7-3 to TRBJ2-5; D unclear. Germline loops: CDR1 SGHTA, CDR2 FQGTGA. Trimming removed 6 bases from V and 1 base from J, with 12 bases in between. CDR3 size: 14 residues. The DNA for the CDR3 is TGTGCCAGCAGTTTAGATAGCTCCCAAGAGACCCAGTACTTC. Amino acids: CASSLDSSQETQYF.

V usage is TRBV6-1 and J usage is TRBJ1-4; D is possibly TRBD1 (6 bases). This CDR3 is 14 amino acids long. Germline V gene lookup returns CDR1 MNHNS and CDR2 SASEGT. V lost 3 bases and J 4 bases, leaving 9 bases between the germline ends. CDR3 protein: CASSETGGNEKLFF. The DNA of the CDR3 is TGTGCCAGCAGTGAGACAGGAGGTAATGAAAAACTGTTTTTT.

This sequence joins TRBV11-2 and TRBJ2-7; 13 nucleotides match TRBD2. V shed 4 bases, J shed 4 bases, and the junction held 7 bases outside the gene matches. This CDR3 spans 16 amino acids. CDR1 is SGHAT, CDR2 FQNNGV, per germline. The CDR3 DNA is TGTGCCAGCAGCTCAGGACTAGCGGGAGCATTGTACGAGCAGTACTTC. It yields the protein CASSSGLAGALYEQYF.

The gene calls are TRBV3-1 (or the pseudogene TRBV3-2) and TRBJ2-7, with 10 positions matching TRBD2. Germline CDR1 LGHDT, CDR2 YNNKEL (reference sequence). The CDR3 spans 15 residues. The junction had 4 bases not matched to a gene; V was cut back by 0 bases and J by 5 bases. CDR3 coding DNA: TGTGCCAGCAGCCAAGATCGGCTAGCGGGAGACGAGCAGTACTTC. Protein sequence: CASSQDRLAGDEQYF.

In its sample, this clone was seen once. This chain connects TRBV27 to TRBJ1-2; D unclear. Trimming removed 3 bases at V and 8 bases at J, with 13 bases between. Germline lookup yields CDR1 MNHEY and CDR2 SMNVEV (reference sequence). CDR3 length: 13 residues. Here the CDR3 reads CASSFQVGEGYTF. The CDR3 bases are TGTGCCAGCAGTTTTCAGGTCGGTGAGGGCTACACCTTC.

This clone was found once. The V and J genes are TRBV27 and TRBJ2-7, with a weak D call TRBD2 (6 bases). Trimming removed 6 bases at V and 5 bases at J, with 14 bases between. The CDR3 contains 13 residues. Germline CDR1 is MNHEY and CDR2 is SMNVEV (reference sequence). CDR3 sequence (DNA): TGTGCCAGCAGCCCACTGGAGGGCAACGAGCAGTACTTC. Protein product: CASSPLEGNEQYF.

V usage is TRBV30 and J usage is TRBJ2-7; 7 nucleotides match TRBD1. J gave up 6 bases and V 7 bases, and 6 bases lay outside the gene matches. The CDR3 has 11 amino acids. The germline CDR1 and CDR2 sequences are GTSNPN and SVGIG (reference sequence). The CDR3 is CAYATGREQYF. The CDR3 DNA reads TGTGCCTACGCGACAGGGCGCGAGCAGTACTTC.

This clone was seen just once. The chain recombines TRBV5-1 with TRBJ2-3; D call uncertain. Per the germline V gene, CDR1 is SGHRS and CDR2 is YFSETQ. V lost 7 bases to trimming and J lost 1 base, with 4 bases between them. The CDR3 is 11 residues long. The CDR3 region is CASAGTDTQYF. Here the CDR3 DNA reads TGCGCCAGCGCGGGCACAGATACGCAGTATTTT.

CDR3 DNA sequence: TGTGCCAGCAGCCTGGGGACTACCACCGGGGAGCTGTTTTTT. Amino acids: CASSLGTTTGELFF. The chain recombines TRBV11-2 with TRBJ2-2; 7 bases line up with TRBD2. Germline CDR1 is SGHAT and CDR2 is FQNNGV. The CDR3 spans 14 residues. After removal of 5 bases from V and 4 bases from J, the junction contained 4 bases not matched to a gene.

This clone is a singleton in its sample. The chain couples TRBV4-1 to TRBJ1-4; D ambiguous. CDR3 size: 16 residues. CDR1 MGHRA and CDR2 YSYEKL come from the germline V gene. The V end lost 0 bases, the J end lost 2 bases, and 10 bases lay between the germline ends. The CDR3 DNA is TGCGCCAGCAGCCAAGATCCGACTCTGACTAATGAAAAACTGTTTTTT. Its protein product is CASSQDPTLTNEKLFF.

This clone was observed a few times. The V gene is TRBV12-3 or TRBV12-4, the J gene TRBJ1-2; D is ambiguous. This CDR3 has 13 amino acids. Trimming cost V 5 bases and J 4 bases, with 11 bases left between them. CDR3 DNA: TGTGCCAGCAGTCCGGGATTAGTCTATGGCTACACCTTC. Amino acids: CASSPGLVYGYTF.

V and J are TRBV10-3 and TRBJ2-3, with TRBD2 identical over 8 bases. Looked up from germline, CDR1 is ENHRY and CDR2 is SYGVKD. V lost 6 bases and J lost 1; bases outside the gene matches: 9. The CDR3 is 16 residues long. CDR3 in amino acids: CAISPTSGARTDTQYF. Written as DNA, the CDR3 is TGTGCCATCAGCCCAACTAGCGGAGCCCGCACAGATACGCAGTATTTT.

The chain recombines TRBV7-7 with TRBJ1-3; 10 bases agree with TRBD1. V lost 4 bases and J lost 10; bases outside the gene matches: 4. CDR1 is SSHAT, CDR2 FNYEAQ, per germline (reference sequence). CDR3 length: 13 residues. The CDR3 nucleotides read TGTGCCAGCAGCTCCGGACAGGGGGAAACCATATATTTT. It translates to CASSSGQGETIYF.

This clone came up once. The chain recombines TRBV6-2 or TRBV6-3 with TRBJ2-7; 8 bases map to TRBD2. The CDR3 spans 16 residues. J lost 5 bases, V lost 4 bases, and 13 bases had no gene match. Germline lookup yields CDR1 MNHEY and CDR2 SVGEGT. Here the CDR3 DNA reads TGTGCCAGCAGTTCCTATAATAGCGGGAAAAGTCACGAGCAGTACTTC. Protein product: CASSSYNSGKSHEQYF.

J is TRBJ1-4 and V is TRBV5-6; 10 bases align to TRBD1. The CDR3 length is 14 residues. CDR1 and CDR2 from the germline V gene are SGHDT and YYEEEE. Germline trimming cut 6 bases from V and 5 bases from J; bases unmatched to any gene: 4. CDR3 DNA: TGTGCCAGCACCAAGGGACAGGGGAATGAAAAACTGTTTTTT. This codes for CASTKGQGNEKLFF.

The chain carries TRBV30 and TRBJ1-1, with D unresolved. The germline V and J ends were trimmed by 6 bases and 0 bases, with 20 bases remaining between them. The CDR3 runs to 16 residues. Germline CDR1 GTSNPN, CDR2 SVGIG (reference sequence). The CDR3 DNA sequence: TGTGCCTGCGAGCCGGACGGGAGGAAGATGAACACTGAAGCTTTCTTT. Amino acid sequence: CACEPDGRKMNTEAFF.

Here the CDR3 reads CASRREQDYGYTF. The CDR3 coding sequence is TGCGCCAGCAGGCGGGAACAGGACTATGGCTACACCTTC. The chain recombines TRBV5-1 with TRBJ1-2; D is perhaps TRBD1 (5 bases). The CDR3 has 13 residues. V lost 5 bases, J lost 3 bases, and 11 bases lay in between. Germline V lookup: CDR1 SGHRS, CDR2 YFSETQ.

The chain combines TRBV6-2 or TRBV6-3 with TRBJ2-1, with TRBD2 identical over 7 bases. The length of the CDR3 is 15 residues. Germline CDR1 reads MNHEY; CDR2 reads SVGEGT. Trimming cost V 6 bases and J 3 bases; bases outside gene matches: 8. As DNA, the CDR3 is TGTGCCAGCAGCCCCCCCGGGACTATCTACAATGAGCAGTTCTTC. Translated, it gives CASSPPGTIYNEQFF.

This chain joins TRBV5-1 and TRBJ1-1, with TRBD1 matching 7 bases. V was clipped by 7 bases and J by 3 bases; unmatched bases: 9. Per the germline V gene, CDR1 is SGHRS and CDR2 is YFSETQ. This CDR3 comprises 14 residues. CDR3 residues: CASALQGTDTEAFF. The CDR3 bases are TGCGCCAGCGCCTTACAGGGGACGGACACTGAAGCTTTCTTT.

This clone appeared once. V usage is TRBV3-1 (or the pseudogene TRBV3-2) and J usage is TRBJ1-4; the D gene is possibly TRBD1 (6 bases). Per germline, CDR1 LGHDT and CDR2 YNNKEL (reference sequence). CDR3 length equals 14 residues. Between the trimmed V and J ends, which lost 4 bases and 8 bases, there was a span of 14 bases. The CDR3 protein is CASSRAGEGEKLFF. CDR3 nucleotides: TGTGCCAGCAGCCGGGCAGGGGAAGGCGAAAAACTGTTTTTT.

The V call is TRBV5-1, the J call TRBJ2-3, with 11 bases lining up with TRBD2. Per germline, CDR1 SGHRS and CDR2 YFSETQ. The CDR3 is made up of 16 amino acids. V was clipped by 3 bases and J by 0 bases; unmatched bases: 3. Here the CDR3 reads CASSWGTSGSTDTQYF. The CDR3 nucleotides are TGCGCCAGCAGCTGGGGGACTAGCGGTAGCACAGATACGCAGTATTTT.

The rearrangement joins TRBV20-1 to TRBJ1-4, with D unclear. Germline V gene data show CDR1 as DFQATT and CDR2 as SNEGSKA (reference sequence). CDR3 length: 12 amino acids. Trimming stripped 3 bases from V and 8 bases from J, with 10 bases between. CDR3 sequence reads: CSASLVMEKLFF. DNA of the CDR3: TGCAGTGCTAGTCTCGTTATGGAAAAACTGTTTTTT.